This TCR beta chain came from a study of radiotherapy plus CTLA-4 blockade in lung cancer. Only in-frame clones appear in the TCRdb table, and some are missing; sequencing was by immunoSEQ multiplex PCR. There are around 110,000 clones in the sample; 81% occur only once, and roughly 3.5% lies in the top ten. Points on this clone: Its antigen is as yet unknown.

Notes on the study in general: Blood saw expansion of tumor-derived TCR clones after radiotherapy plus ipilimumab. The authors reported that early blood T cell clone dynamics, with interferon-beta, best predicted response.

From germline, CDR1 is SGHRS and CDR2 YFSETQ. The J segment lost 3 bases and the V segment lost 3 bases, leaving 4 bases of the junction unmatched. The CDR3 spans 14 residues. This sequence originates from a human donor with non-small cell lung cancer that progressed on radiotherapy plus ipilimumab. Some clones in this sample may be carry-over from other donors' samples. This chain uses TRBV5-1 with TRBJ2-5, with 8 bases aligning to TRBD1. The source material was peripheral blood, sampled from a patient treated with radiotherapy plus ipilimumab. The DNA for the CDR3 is TGCGCCAGCAGCTCGGGACAGGAAAAAGAGACCCAGTACTTC. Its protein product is CASSSGQEKETQYF.